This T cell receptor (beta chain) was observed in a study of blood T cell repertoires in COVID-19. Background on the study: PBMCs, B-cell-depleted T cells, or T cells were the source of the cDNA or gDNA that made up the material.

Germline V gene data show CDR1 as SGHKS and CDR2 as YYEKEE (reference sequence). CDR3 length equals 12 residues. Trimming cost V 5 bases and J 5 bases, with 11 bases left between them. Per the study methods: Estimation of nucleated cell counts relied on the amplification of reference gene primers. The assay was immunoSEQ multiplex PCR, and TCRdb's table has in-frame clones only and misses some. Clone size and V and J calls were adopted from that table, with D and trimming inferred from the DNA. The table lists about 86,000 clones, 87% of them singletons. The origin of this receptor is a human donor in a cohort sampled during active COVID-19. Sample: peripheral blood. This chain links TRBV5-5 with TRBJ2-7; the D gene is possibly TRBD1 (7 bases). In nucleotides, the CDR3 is TGTGCCAGCAGGCGGGACAGCAACGAGCAGTACTTC. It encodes CASRRDSNEQYF.